Listed here are 25 T cell receptor beta chains from one sample, sequenced in a study of cytomegalovirus exposure and HLA in healthy donors. The PCR had 60 Vbeta and 13 Jbeta primers. Clones were sequenced by immunoSEQ multiplex PCR, and TCRdb holds only the in-frame ones, with some missing. Of approximately 300,000 clones listed, almost 85% were seen once; the top ten hold about 2%. Sequencing used PBMCs. All receptors come from a woman between 40 and 50 years old in good health and CMV-seropositive.

This sequence joins TRBV19 and TRBJ2-1, with a possible D match to TRBD2 (6 bases). The V gene's germline CDR1 is LNHDA and CDR2 SQIVND (reference sequence). The germline V and J ends were trimmed by 5 bases and 0 bases, with 14 bases remaining between them. This CDR3 is built from 16 residues. The CDR3 is CASSDRAGSSYNEQFF. The DNA of the CDR3 is TGTGCCAGTAGTGATAGGGCGGGGAGCTCCTACAATGAGCAGTTCTTC.

The chain uses TRBV6-4 and TRBJ1-1, with D unclear. Germline V CDR1 and CDR2: MRHNA, SNTAGT. The germline V and J ends were trimmed by 0 bases and 12 bases, with 11 bases remaining between them. CDR3 size: 12 residues. CDR3 protein: CASSDSAGRTFF. The CDR3 DNA follows: TGTGCCAGCAGTGACTCGGCGGGCAGGACTTTCTTT.

This clone has just one count. The rearrangement links TRBV19 to TRBJ2-1; D gene ambiguous. This CDR3 has 14 residues. CDR1 is LNHDA and CDR2 is SQIVND in the germline V gene (reference sequence). Trimming removed 3 bases from V and 4 bases from J, with 10 bases in between. Here the CDR3 reads CASSMASLYNEQFF. CDR3 DNA: TGTGCCAGTAGTATGGCCAGTCTTTACAATGAGCAGTTCTTC.

The J gene is TRBJ2-2, the V gene TRBV7-3, with 10 bases identical to TRBD2. The CDR3 length is 19 residues. The junction had 17 bases not matched to a gene; V was cut back by 10 bases and J by 0 bases. The germline V gene encodes CDR1 SGHTA and CDR2 FQGTGA. CDR3 region: CAIRHASGRLTPNTGELFF. Here the CDR3 DNA reads TGTGCCATCCGCCACGCTAGCGGGAGACTGACGCCGAACACCGGGGAGCTGTTTTTT.

The V call is TRBV4-3, the J call TRBJ1-6, with a weak D call TRBD1 (5 bases). V shed 1 base and J shed 0 bases, with 13 bases lying between them. The germline gives CDR1 LGHNA, CDR2 YSLEER. The CDR3 runs to 18 residues. CDR3 coding DNA: TGCGCCAGCAGCCAAGCTTTTGGGGGGAGCTCCTATAATTCACCCCTCCACTTT. This sequence encodes CASSQAFGGSSYNSPLHF.

The rearrangement joins TRBV11-2 to TRBJ2-2; the match to TRBD2 covers 10 bases. Germline values: CDR1 SGHAT, CDR2 FQNNGV. This CDR3 comprises 16 residues. V lost 4 bases to trimming and J lost 3 bases; unmatched junction nucleotides: 5. In DNA, the CDR3 is TGTGCCAGCAGCTCACGGACTAGCGGCGACACCGGGGAGCTGTTTTTT. Amino acids: CASSSRTSGDTGELFF.

The genes are TRBV7-6 and TRBJ1-1; 9 bases agree with TRBD1. V gave up 5 bases and J gave up 3 bases; unmatched junction bases: 10. The CDR3 runs to 16 residues. CDR1 and CDR2 from the germline V gene are SGHVS and FNYEAQ. The CDR3 nucleotides read TGTGCCAGCAGCCCTGGACAGGGGATGGGGGACACTGAAGCTTTCTTT. It specifies CASSPGQGMGDTEAFF. Complete variable domain (other parts from reference TRBV7-6 and TRBJ1-1): GAGVSQSPRYKVTKRGQDVALRCDPISGHVSLYWYRQALGQGPEFLTYFNYEAQQDKSGLPNDRFSAERPEGSISTLTIQRTEQRDSAMYRCASSPGQGMGDTEAFFGQGTRLTVV.

The J gene is TRBJ1-1, the V gene TRBV18; D is perhaps TRBD1 (5 bases). The CDR3 has 16 amino acids. Germline V gene data show CDR1 as KGHSH and CDR2 as LQKENI. Trimming took 1 base from V and 0 from J, leaving 12 bases between them. CDR3 region: CASSPLDRGMNTEAFF. The CDR3 region has the DNA TGTGCCAGCTCACCACTGGACCGGGGGATGAACACTGAAGCTTTCTTT.

The chain uses TRBV27 and TRBJ1-5, with 7 bases aligning to TRBD1. The length of the CDR3 is 16 residues. The germline V gene encodes CDR1 MNHEY and CDR2 SMNVEV (reference sequence). The V gene end was trimmed by 6 bases and the J gene end by 0 bases; junction bases not matched to a gene: 8. The CDR3 here is CASRRQGLNSNQPQHF. The CDR3 region has the DNA TGTGCCAGCAGAAGACAGGGCCTTAATAGCAATCAGCCCCAGCATTTT.

V is TRBV6-5 and J is TRBJ2-5; 9 positions match TRBD2. V lost 4 bases, J lost 5 bases, and 2 bases stayed unmatched. The CDR3 extends over 13 amino acids. Germline CDR1 is MNHEY and CDR2 is SVGAGI. CDR3 bases: TGTGCCAGCAGTTCTAGCGGGACCGAGACCCAGTACTTC. Translated, it gives CASSSSGTETQYF.

This clone was seen a few times. The rearrangement joins TRBV27 to TRBJ1-2, with 9 nucleotides matching TRBD1. Germline CDR1 reads MNHEY; CDR2 reads SMNVEV (reference sequence). The CDR3 spans 13 residues. Germline trimming cut 5 bases from V and 8 bases from J; bases unmatched to any gene: 6. CDR3 sequence reads: CASSLGQGEGYTF. CDR3 nucleotide sequence: TGTGCCAGCAGTCTGGGACAGGGAGAGGGCTACACCTTC.

J is TRBJ2-5 and V is TRBV30, with D possibly being TRBD2 (5 bases). V dropped 8 bases and J dropped 5 bases, with 21 bases sitting between them. Germline lookup yields CDR1 GTSNPN and CDR2 SVGIG (reference sequence). There are 14 residues in the CDR3. This CDR3 is CALLRRPYGETQYF. The CDR3 nucleotides are TGTGCCCTTCTACGGAGGCCCTACGGCGAGACCCAGTACTTC.

V and J are TRBV19 and TRBJ2-2; D possibly corresponds to TRBD2 (7 bases). Trimming stripped 7 bases from V and 3 bases from J, with 12 bases between. This CDR3 contains 14 residues. The germline V gene has CDR1 LNHDA and CDR2 SQIVND (reference sequence). In DNA, the CDR3 is TGTGCCAGTACCTGGGGGGGCGACACCGGGGAGCTGTTTTTT. It yields the protein CASTWGGDTGELFF. The full variable domain, with the rest looked up from reference TRBV19 and TRBJ2-2, is DGGITQSPKYLFRKEGQNVTLSCEQNLNHDAMYWYRQDPGQGLRLIYYSQIVNDFQKGDIAEGYSVSREKKESFPLTVTSAQKNPTAFYLCASTWGGDTGELFFGEGSRLTVL.

Turning to this clone: The same CDR3 also results from other DNA sequences found in this sample. The chain is built from TRBV7-9 and TRBJ2-7; D possibly corresponds to TRBD2 (6 bases). Deletions cut 1 base from V and 2 bases from J, with 9 bases between. CDR1 and CDR2 (germline): SEHNR, FQNEAQ (reference sequence). CDR3 size: 14 residues. The CDR3 sequence is CASSLGGDPYEQYF. Written as DNA, the CDR3 is TGTGCCAGCAGCTTAGGCGGGGACCCCTACGAGCAGTACTTC. Supplemented by reference TRBV7-9 and TRBJ2-7, the full variable domain reads DTGVSQNPRHKITKRGQNVTFRCDPISEHNRLYWYRQTLGQGPEFLTYFQNEAQLEKSRLLSDRFSAERPKGSFSTLEIQRTEQGDSAMYLCASSLGGDPYEQYFGPGTRLTVT.

The chain joins TRBV18 to TRBJ1-3; 7 bases fit TRBD1. Germline loops: CDR1 KGHSH, CDR2 LQKENI. Trimming took 3 bases from V and 5 from J; bases not matched to a gene: 1. There are 13 residues in the CDR3. CDR3 amino acids: CASSPGQRNTIYF. The DNA of the CDR3 is TGTGCCAGCTCACCGGGACAGAGAAACACCATATATTTT.

The DNA of the CDR3 is TGCGCCAGCAGCCCTGGACTAGTCGACAATGAGCAGTTCTTC. It translates to CASSPGLVDNEQFF. V gene TRBV5-1 combines with J gene TRBJ2-1; TRBD2 agrees at 7 bases. The germline CDR1 and CDR2 sequences are SGHRS and YFSETQ. Trimming removed 4 bases from V and 5 bases from J; junction bases left unmatched: 6. The CDR3 has 14 residues.

The DNA for the CDR3 is TGTGCCAGCAGTGGGAGGGCCGCCTACAATGAGCAGTTCTTC. Translating gives CASSGRAAYNEQFF. The gene calls are TRBV27 and TRBJ2-1; TRBD2 matches 7 bases. This CDR3 is built from 14 residues. Germline V gene data show CDR1 as MNHEY and CDR2 as SMNVEV (reference sequence). V trimming: 5 bases; J trimming: 2 bases; junction bases outside the gene matches: 3.

This chain uses TRBV5-4 with TRBJ2-5; TRBD2 aligns across 11 bases. The DNA end is more similar to TRBJ2-7, so the J call may be wrong. The CDR3 totals 16 residues. CDR1 and CDR2 from the germline V gene are SGHNT and YYREEE (reference sequence). In DNA, the CDR3 is TGTGCCAGCAGCTTGGGTCCCGGGACTAGCGGCCACGAGCAGTACTTC. It yields the protein CASSLGPGTSGHEQYF.

This rearrangement joins TRBV7-3 to TRBJ2-2; 13 nucleotides line up with TRBD2. CDR1 is SGHTA and CDR2 is FQGTGA in the germline V gene. The CDR3 covers 16 residues. Unmatched junction bases numbered 1, after V lost 3 bases and J lost 3 bases. CDR3 bases: TGTGCCAGCAGCTTGACTAGCGGGAGGCACACCGGGGAGCTGTTTTTT. This translates into CASSLTSGRHTGELFF.

V and J are TRBV19 and TRBJ2-2; 8 nucleotides match TRBD2. CDR3 length: 14 amino acids. CDR1 LNHDA and CDR2 SQIVND come from the germline V gene (reference sequence). The V gene end was trimmed by 6 bases and the J gene end by 5 bases; junction bases not matched to a gene: 5. CDR3 region: CASSKLAETGELFF. The DNA of the CDR3 is TGTGCCAGTAGCAAACTAGCGGAGACCGGGGAGCTGTTTTTT. The full variable domain, rest sourced from reference TRBV19 and TRBJ2-2, is DGGITQSPKYLFRKEGQNVTLSCEQNLNHDAMYWYRQDPGQGLRLIYYSQIVNDFQKGDIAEGYSVSREKKESFPLTVTSAQKNPTAFYLCASSKLAETGELFFGEGSRLTVL.

The chain is built from TRBV21-1 and TRBJ1-5; the table's D gene call, TRBD1, was not cross checked with the DNA. TRBV21-1 is a known pseudogene. CDR3 size: 13 residues. CDR3 DNA sequence: TGTGCCAGCAGCAACTACAGGGGGCAGCCCCAGCATTTT. Amino acid sequence: CASSNYRGQPQHF.

V gene TRBV18 combines with J gene TRBJ1-1; possibly TRBD1 for D (6 bases). Between the trimmed V and J ends, which lost 6 bases and 0 bases, there was a span of 14 bases. From germline, CDR1 is KGHSH and CDR2 LQKENI. The CDR3 spans 15 residues. The CDR3 loop is CASSQSRGVNTEAFF. The CDR3 DNA reads as TGTGCCAGCTCTCAAAGCAGGGGAGTGAACACTGAAGCTTTCTTT.

The chain is built from TRBV2 and TRBJ1-6; D is ambiguous. The ends were cut back, 5 bases at V and 15 bases at J, with 20 bases in the middle. The CDR3 sequence is 14 residues long. Germline values: CDR1 SNHLY, CDR2 FYNNEI. The CDR3 is CASSISRVTMILHF. The CDR3 nucleotides read TGTGCCAGCAGTATTTCCCGAGTAACTATGATCCTCCACTTT.

The V and J genes are TRBV7-2 and TRBJ1-6, with no clear D. The V end lost 0 bases, the J end lost 14 bases, and 11 bases lay between the germline ends. The CDR3 consists of 13 residues. The germline V gene encodes CDR1 SGHTA and CDR2 FQGNSA. The CDR3 DNA follows: TGTGCCAGCAGCTTAGCGAGCGGTTCGGCCCTCCACTTT. This sequence encodes CASSLASGSALHF. Together with reference TRBV7-2 and TRBJ1-6, the CDR3 gives the full variable domain: GAGVSQSPSNKVTEKGKDVELRCDPISGHTALYWYRQSLGQGLEFLIYFQGNSAPDKSGLPSDRFSAERTGGSVSTLTIQRTQQEDSAVYLCASSLASGSALHFGNGTRLTVT.

V usage is TRBV4-3 and J usage is TRBJ1-2, with TRBD1 identical over 7 bases. This CDR3 has 16 amino acids. CDR1 and CDR2 from the germline V gene are LGHNA and YSLEER. Trimming at V came to 3 bases and at J to 2 bases, leaving 9 bases not matched to a gene. CDR3 DNA sequence: TGCGCCAGCAGCCAGGCTGCCAGGGACAGAAACTATGGCTACACCTTC. It yields the protein CASSQAARDRNYGYTF.